This entry is about one T cell receptor beta chain. Libraries were prepared by immunoSEQ multiplex PCR; TCRdb keeps only in-frame clonotypes and omits some of them. Found here are about 39,000 clones, 90% of them singletons; the top ten hold 0.47%. The sample belongs to a study of T cell changes during pregnancy in multiple sclerosis. V was clipped by 4 bases and J by 4 bases, with 10 bases between them. This CDR3 contains 13 residues. Germline V lookup: CDR1 KGHSH, CDR2 LQKENI. This receptor was identified in a female donor in good health, enrolled as a control in a pregnancy study. The gene calls are TRBV18 and TRBJ1-1; the D gene is possibly TRBD1 (5 bases). The sample was CD4+ T cells from peripheral blood mononuclear cells, taken in the first trimester of pregnancy. CDR3 sequence reads: CASSRQGGTEAFF. The CDR3 DNA follows: TGTGCCAGCTCACGGCAGGGAGGCACTGAAGCTTTCTTT.